This TCR beta chain was found in a study of blood T cell repertoires in COVID-19. CDR1 MNHEY and CDR2 SMNVEV come from the germline V gene (reference sequence). The CDR3 has 15 residues. V was clipped by 4 bases and J by 0 bases, with 12 bases between them. Libraries were prepared by immunoSEQ multiplex PCR; TCRdb keeps only in-frame clonotypes and omits some of them. The sample includes around 130,000 clones, around 87% of them seen just once. The TCR was taken from a man in his sixties or seventies with active COVID-19. The chain joins TRBV27 to TRBJ1-1, with a possible D match to TRBD1 (5 bases). The specimen sequenced was peripheral blood. In nucleotides, the CDR3 is TGTGCCAGCAGTTCCGGGGGTCTGATGAACACTGAAGCTTTCTTT. Translation gives CASSSGGLMNTEAFF.